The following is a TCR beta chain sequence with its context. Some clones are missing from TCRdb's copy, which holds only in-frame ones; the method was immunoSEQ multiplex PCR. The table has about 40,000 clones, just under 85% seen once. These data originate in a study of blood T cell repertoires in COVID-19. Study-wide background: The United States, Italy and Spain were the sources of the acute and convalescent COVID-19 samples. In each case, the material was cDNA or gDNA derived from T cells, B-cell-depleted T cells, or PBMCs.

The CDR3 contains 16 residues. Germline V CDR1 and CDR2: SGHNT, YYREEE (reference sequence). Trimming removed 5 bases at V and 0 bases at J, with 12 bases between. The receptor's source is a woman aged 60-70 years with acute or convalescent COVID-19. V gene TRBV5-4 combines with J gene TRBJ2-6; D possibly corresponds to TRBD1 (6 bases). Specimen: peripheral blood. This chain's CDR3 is CASSSQGHSGANVLTF. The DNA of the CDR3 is TGTGCCAGCAGTTCACAGGGCCACTCTGGGGCCAACGTCCTGACTTTC.